This entry describes one TCR beta chain. This sample was included in a study of cytomegalovirus exposure and HLA in healthy donors. TCRdb's copy holds only in-frame clones and misses some; the assay was immunoSEQ multiplex PCR. This table has about 60,000 clones, about 92% appearing once. Germline V gives CDR1 LGHNA, CDR2 YSLEER. The CDR3 length is 15 residues. The V end lost 1 base, the J end lost 6 bases, and 13 bases lay between the germline ends. A roughly 120-subject validation cohort, separate from the 666-subject first cohort, supplied the donors. Material: PBMCs. This receptor was obtained from a woman aged 18-29 years in good health and CMV-seronegative. This sequence joins TRBV4-3 and TRBJ2-1, with D perhaps TRBD1 (5 bases). Here the CDR3 DNA reads TGCGCCAGCAGCCAAGGGAAGGGGTTGGGCAATGAGCAGTTCTTC. Translation: CASSQGKGLGNEQFF.